The clone carrying this TCR beta chain was counted between two and nine times. One end of the junction does not line up with germline, which may come from a read error. Germline V gene lookup returns CDR1 SSHAT and CDR2 FNYEAQ (reference sequence). This CDR3 comprises 13 residues. TCRdb re-called the 5' RACE reads through MiXCR, storing one row per CDR3 protein. The sample shows 110,000 or so distinct CDR3 sequences, about an eighth of them seen only once. This specimen comes from a study of early T cells in non-severe SARS-CoV-2 infection. Sequencing was done on a sample of whole blood. This clonotype was obtained from an adult who was a healthcare worker with PCR-confirmed SARS-CoV-2 infection or an uninfected control (not recorded which). V and J are TRBV7-7 and TRBJ2-7; 7 bases are a match to TRBD1. The CDR3 sequence is CASSSGQSYEQYF. CDR3 DNA: TGTGCTAGCAGCTCGGGACAGAGTTACGAGCAGTACTTC.